What follows describes a single TCR beta chain. A second PCR, run for roughly 7 to 12 cycles, used a sample-barcoded 5' primer plus a J-beta primer mix. TCRdb re-called the 5' RACE reads with MiXCR, one entry per CDR3 protein. The sample has over a million distinct CDR3 sequences; roughly 43% are singletons. This record belongs to a study of blood T cells in healthy people across ages. From germline, CDR1 is SEHNR and CDR2 FQNEAQ (reference sequence). CDR3 size: 14 residues. Trimming removed 5 bases from V and 0 bases from J, with 11 bases in between. This receptor was identified in a woman aged 18-29 years in good health. The chain is built from TRBV7-9 and TRBJ2-7, with TRBD1 as a possible D gene (6 bases). Input material: blood. CDR3 loop: CASSPWTVSYEQYF. CDR3 coding DNA: TGTGCCAGCAGCCCCTGGACAGTCTCCTACGAGCAGTACTTC.